This is a list of T cell receptor beta chains from one sample in a study of T cell changes during pregnancy in multiple sclerosis. Clones were sequenced by immunoSEQ multiplex PCR, and TCRdb holds only the in-frame ones, with some missing. The profile covers 26,000 or so clones, with 88% appearing a single time and 7% to 10% taken by the ten largest. The specimen comprised CD8+ T cells from peripheral blood mononuclear cells, sampled in the second trimester of pregnancy. The receptors were sampled from a female donor with multiple sclerosis, enrolled in a pregnancy study. The CDR3 runs from the conserved cysteine through the conserved F or W. The order of the fields is clone size, D gene, J gene, V gene, CDR3 protein, CDR3 DNA. A D gene is named only where the DNA matches it firmly. The size entry is marked missing in some rows and otherwise reads once, few, many or a size class.

clone_size: -; d_call: -; j_call: TRBJ2-7; v_call: TRBV13; cdr3_aa: CASTRGYLDEQYF; cdr3_nt: TGTGCCAGCACTAGAGGCTACCTCGACGAGCAGTACTTC
clone_size: -; d_call: -; j_call: TRBJ1-1; v_call: TRBV11-2; cdr3_aa: CASSSTSGRADTEAFF; cdr3_nt: TGTGCCAGCAGCTCGACCTCGGGCAGGGCCGACACTGAAGCTTTCTTT
clone_size: -; d_call: -; j_call: TRBJ2-3; v_call: TRBV7-8; cdr3_aa: CASSLGPSTDTQYF; cdr3_nt: TGTGCCAGCAGCTTAGGTCCTAGCACAGATACGCAGTATTTT
clone_size: -; d_call: -; j_call: TRBJ2-3; v_call: TRBV7-2; cdr3_aa: CASSRTDTQYF; cdr3_nt: TGTGCCAGCAGCCGTACAGATACGCAGTATTTT
clone_size: -; d_call: -; j_call: TRBJ2-3; v_call: TRBV5-6; cdr3_aa: CASNGGADTQYF; cdr3_nt: TGTGCCAGCAACGGAGGTGCAGATACGCAGTATTTT
clone_size: -; d_call: -; j_call: TRBJ1-1; v_call: TRBV5-4; cdr3_aa: CASSLAGLRTEAFF; cdr3_nt: TGTGCCAGCAGCTTGGCCGGTCTGAGGACTGAAGCTTTCTTT
clone_size: -; d_call: -; j_call: TRBJ1-1; v_call: TRBV4-1; cdr3_aa: CASSPRANTEAFF; cdr3_nt: TGCGCCAGCAGCCCCCGAGCGAACACTGAAGCTTTCTTT
clone_size: -; d_call: -; j_call: TRBJ2-3; v_call: TRBV13; cdr3_aa: CASSLHRAPDTQYF; cdr3_nt: TGTGCCAGCAGCTTACACAGGGCCCCAGATACGCAGTATTTT
clone_size: once; d_call: TRBD1; j_call: TRBJ2-7; v_call: TRBV7-2; cdr3_aa: CASSAGQATTYEQYF; cdr3_nt: TGTGCCAGCAGCGCAGGACAGGCTACTACCTACGAGCAGTACTTC
clone_size: -; d_call: TRBD1; j_call: TRBJ2-3; v_call: TRBV6-5; cdr3_aa: CASGFGTGVADTQYF; cdr3_nt: TGTGCCAGCGGCTTTGGGACAGGGGTAGCAGATACGCAGTATTTT
clone_size: -; d_call: TRBD2; j_call: TRBJ2-2; v_call: TRBV6-1; cdr3_aa: CASSELAGGTGELFF; cdr3_nt: TGTGCCAGCAGTGAACTAGCGGGGGGCACCGGGGAGCTGTTTTTT
clone_size: few; d_call: -; j_call: TRBJ1-6; v_call: TRBV10-1; cdr3_aa: CASSEQDFNSPLHF; cdr3_nt: TGCGCCAGCAGTGAGCAGGACTTTAATTCACCCCTCCACTTT
clone_size: -; d_call: TRBD1; j_call: TRBJ1-2; v_call: TRBV4-1; cdr3_aa: CASSHRGGSHGYTF; cdr3_nt: TGCGCCAGCAGCCACAGAGGGGGCAGCCATGGCTACACCTTC
clone_size: -; d_call: -; j_call: TRBJ1-1; v_call: TRBV30; cdr3_aa: CAWSDRSPEAFF; cdr3_nt: TGTGCCTGGAGTGACAGGAGCCCTGAAGCTTTCTTT
clone_size: -; d_call: TRBD2; j_call: TRBJ2-7; v_call: TRBV6-5; cdr3_aa: CASSYSGGGSYEQYF; cdr3_nt: TGTGCCAGCAGTTACTCCGGGGGGGGCTCCTACGAGCAGTACTTC
clone_size: once; d_call: -; j_call: TRBJ2-2; v_call: TRBV7-9; cdr3_aa: CASSLNFLSPGTNTGELFF; cdr3_nt: TGTGCCAGCAGCTTAAATTTCCTCTCCCCGGGGACGAACACCGGGGAGCTGTTTTTT
clone_size: -; d_call: -; j_call: TRBJ2-3; v_call: TRBV4-2; cdr3_aa: CASSLRGAGHTDTQYF; cdr3_nt: TGTGCCAGCAGCCTTCGGGGGGCCGGGCACACAGATACGCAGTATTTT
clone_size: few; d_call: -; j_call: TRBJ1-1; v_call: TRBV10-3; cdr3_aa: CAIRGRDLEAFF; cdr3_nt: TGTGCCATCAGGGGGCGGGATCTTGAAGCTTTCTTT
clone_size: -; d_call: -; j_call: TRBJ2-3; v_call: TRBV5-4; cdr3_aa: CASSLSWDFTDTQYF; cdr3_nt: TGTGCCAGCAGCTTGAGCTGGGACTTCACAGATACGCAGTATTTT
clone_size: -; d_call: -; j_call: TRBJ1-2; v_call: TRBV4-1; cdr3_aa: CASSQVGAGAYGYTF; cdr3_nt: TGCGCCAGCAGCCAAGTAGGGGCAGGGGCCTATGGCTACACCTTC
clone_size: -; d_call: -; j_call: TRBJ2-3; v_call: TRBV20-1; cdr3_aa: CSAPRDTQYF; cdr3_nt: TGCAGTGCTCCCCGGGATACGCAGTATTTT
clone_size: -; d_call: -; j_call: TRBJ1-1; v_call: TRBV2; cdr3_aa: CASNGQRGLNTEAFF; cdr3_nt: TGTGCCAGCAACGGTCAGAGGGGGTTGAACACTGAAGCTTTCTTT
clone_size: -; d_call: -; j_call: TRBJ1-1; v_call: TRBV30; cdr3_aa: CAWSDGVNTEAFF; cdr3_nt: TGTGCCTGGAGTGACGGGGTGAACACTGAAGCTTTCTTT
clone_size: -; d_call: -; j_call: TRBJ1-2; v_call: TRBV2; cdr3_aa: CASIQYRANYGYTF; cdr3_nt: TGTGCCAGCATTCAATACCGAGCTAACTATGGCTACACCTTC